Many counts were recorded for the clone carrying this T cell receptor (beta chain). In TCRdb, the PCR reads were re-called with MiXCR into one record per CDR3 protein. The sample has fewer than 15,000 distinct CDR3 sequences, around 53% seen once. These data belong to a study of tumor-infiltrating lymphocytes in oesophageal squamous cell carcinoma. V was trimmed by 4 bases and J by 4 bases, leaving 16 bases between them. The CDR3 has 15 residues. Germline CDR1 SNHLY, CDR2 FYNNEI. V usage is TRBV2 and J usage is TRBJ2-5, with D tentatively TRBD1 or TRBD2 (5 bases each). Sequences were obtained from blood. The clonotype comes from a female donor with esophageal squamous cell carcinoma. CDR3 sequence (DNA): TGTGCCAGCAGTGGGTCGCAGAGAGGGGTAGAGACCCAGTACTTC. Its protein product is CASSGSQRGVETQYF. The variable domain in full, completed from reference TRBV2 and TRBJ2-5, reads EPEVTQTPSHQVTQMGQEVILRCVPISNHLYFYWYRQILGQKVEFLVSFYNNEISEKSEIFDDQFSVERPDGSNFTLKIRSTKLEDSAMYFCASSGSQRGVETQYFGPGTRLLVL.